The rows below give T cell receptor beta chains drawn from one sample of a study of Graves' ophthalmopathy and Graves' hyperthyroidism. MiXCR, applied by TCRdb to the multiplex PCR reads, yields one record per CDR3 protein. The data contain about 620,000 distinct CDR3 sequences, 20% to 25% of them seen just once; the ten biggest clones take up approximately 6.9%. Sequenced sample: peripheral blood. The receptors originated from a woman between 18 and 29 years old with stable Graves' hyperthyroidism. Some clones in this sample may be carry-over from other donors' samples. CDR3s leave out the opening cysteine and the closing phenylalanine or tryptophan.

V,J,CDR3
TRBV6-1,TRBJ1-2,ASSQIKGSRSEGYT
TRBV19,TRBJ1-1,ASSVKLDGPRTF
TRBV13,TRBJ1-1,ASRPQGFDTEAF
TRBV7-2,TRBJ1-5,ASSMGQGRNQPQH
TRBV4-1,TRBJ1-2,ASSQEEAREGYGYT
TRBV12-3/TRBV12-4,TRBJ1-5,ASSQENSNQPQH
TRBV7-2,TRBJ2-7,ASSLHRGSEQY
TRBV20-1,TRBJ2-7,SAKGQDTTYEQY
TRBV12-3/TRBV12-4,TRBJ1-2,ASVGQFNYGYT
TRBV20-1,TRBJ1-1,SARDPRVGTEAF
TRBV3-1,TRBJ2-7,ASSQDGGRGGVSYEQY
TRBV6-1,TRBJ2-7,ASRSGTSSYEQY
TRBV30,TRBJ2-7,AWSRSRDRTYEQY
TRBV4-1,TRBJ1-2,ASSQDRGNGYT
TRBV7-2,TRBJ2-5,ASAGTAIRTQY
TRBV3-1,TRBJ1-1,ASSQRGHGPLSF
TRBV7-6,TRBJ2-2,ASSLNPPETKDTGELF
TRBV11-2,TRBJ1-6,ASSSPGTVNNSPLH
TRBV20-1,TRBJ2-2,SAREGGQGTGELF
TRBV10-3,TRBJ2-7,AISDVHYEQY
TRBV6-5,TRBJ2-7,ASSSRPISYEQY
TRBV6-1,TRBJ2-7,ASTSGEQY
TRBV30,TRBJ1-6,AWSLGQSGSPLH
TRBV5-1,TRBJ2-5,ASSPVVGGQETQY
TRBV6-5,TRBJ1-5,ASSWDSGNQPQH
TRBV6-2/TRBV6-3,TRBJ2-7,AGRRTNGGEQY
TRBV12-3/TRBV12-4,TRBJ1-2,ASTSRGGSYGYT
TRBV12-3/TRBV12-4,TRBJ1-2,ASSRPWRANYGYT
TRBV12-3/TRBV12-4,TRBJ1-2,ASSGQGTQGGYT
TRBV3-1,TRBJ1-1,ASSQTQGRNTEAF
TRBV24-1,TRBJ2-2,ATSPQGHTGELF
TRBV18,TRBJ2-5,ASSPTSTQETQY
TRBV28,TRBJ2-7,ASSSKPGQSSYEQY
TRBV12-3/TRBV12-4,TRBJ2-7,ASSRDGTAYEQY
TRBV12-3/TRBV12-4,TRBJ1-5,ASTLTGGQPQH
TRBV5-6,TRBJ1-5,ASSKFDRINQPQH
TRBV30,TRBJ2-7,AAGIKSLYEQY
TRBV20-1,TRBJ2-7,SARVGRQGNYEQY
TRBV6-4,TRBJ1-2,ASTPQRPGQTPYGYT
TRBV15,TRBJ2-5,ATSLTSGPGTQY
TRBV6-5,TRBJ2-7,ASSYSRRTLSYEQY
TRBV20-1,TRBJ1-5,SAPTGAYNQPQH
TRBV20-1,TRBJ2-7,SASTGTGAYEQY
TRBV28,TRBJ1-5,ASKWTGGVNQPQH